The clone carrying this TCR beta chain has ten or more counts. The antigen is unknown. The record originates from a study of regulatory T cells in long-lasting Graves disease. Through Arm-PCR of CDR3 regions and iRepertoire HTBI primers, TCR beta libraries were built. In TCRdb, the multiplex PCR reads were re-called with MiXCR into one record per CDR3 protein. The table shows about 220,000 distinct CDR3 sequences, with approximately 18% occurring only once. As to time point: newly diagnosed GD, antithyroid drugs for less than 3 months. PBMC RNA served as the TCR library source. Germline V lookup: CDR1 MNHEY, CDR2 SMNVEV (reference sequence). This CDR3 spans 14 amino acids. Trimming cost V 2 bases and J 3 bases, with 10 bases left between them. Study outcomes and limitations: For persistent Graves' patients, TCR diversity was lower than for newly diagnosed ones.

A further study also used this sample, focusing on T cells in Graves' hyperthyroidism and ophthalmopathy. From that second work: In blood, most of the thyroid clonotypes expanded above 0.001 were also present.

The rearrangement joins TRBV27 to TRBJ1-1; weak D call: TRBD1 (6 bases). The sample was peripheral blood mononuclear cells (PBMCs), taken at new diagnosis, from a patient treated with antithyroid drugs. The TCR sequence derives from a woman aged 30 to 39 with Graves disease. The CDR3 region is CASSLRGAHTEAFF. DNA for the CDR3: TGTGCCAGCAGTTTAAGGGGGGCGCACACTGAAGCTTTCTTT.